The TCR beta chain described here comes from a study of long-term antiretroviral therapy in people with HIV. Germline CDR1 SEHNR, CDR2 FQNEAQ (reference sequence). Trimming took 4 bases from V and 5 from J, leaving 15 bases between them. This CDR3 region has 14 residues. This was the immunoSEQ v3.0 assay at survey level. In sequencing, roughly 40,000-55,000 T-cell genomes per sample were targeted. Clones were sequenced by immunoSEQ multiplex PCR, and TCRdb holds only the in-frame ones, with some missing. Of approximately 47,000 clones listed, around four fifths are singletons. The sequence came from a woman aged 18-29 years with HIV. This chain connects TRBV7-9 to TRBJ2-7; D might be TRBD1 or TRBD2, each matching 6 bases. Sequences were derived from unsorted PBMCs, sampled 0.8 years after starting antiretroviral therapy. The CDR3 sequence is CASSSRGGPDEQYF. CDR3 nucleotide sequence: TGTGCCAGCAGCTCGCGTGGGGGGCCGGACGAGCAGTACTTC.